This TCR beta chain stems from a study of blood T cell repertoires in COVID-19. For the study at large: Acute and convalescent COVID-19 specimens originated in the United States, Italy and Spain.

This table comes from immunoSEQ multiplex PCR, and its TCRdb copy is limited to in-frame clones, with some not included. The table lists approximately 97,000 clones, around 85% of them singletons. This CDR3 is built from 13 residues. From germline, CDR1 is GTSNPN and CDR2 SVGIG (reference sequence). Trimming stripped 4 bases from V and 7 bases from J, with 16 bases between. The sequencing sample was made of peripheral blood. The receptor comes from an older man with acute or convalescent COVID-19. This chain joins TRBV30 and TRBJ1-2; D remains ambiguous. The CDR3: CAWNSPPGGGYTF. The CDR3, as DNA: TGTGCCTGGAACTCCCCACCGGGAGGTGGCTACACCTTC.